These T cell receptor beta chains were read from a single sample in a study of blood T cells in healthy people across ages. TCRdb analysed the 5' RACE reads with MiXCR anew, one entry per CDR3 protein. The repertoire has roughly 640,000 distinct CDR3 sequences, approximately 30% of them found once; the top ten carry 15% to 18%. Sequenced input: blood. The receptors shown here come from a woman of 80 years or more in good health. The CDR3 runs from the conserved cysteine through the conserved F or W. D genes are given only for firm matches. Expanded clones are given a class, and other clones once, few, many or no size at all.

V	J	D	size	DNA	CDR3
TRBV7-2	TRBJ2-2	NA	many	TGTGCCAGCACCATGGGGCGCGTTGGGGAGCTGTTTTTT	CASTMGRVGELFF
TRBV5-1	TRBJ2-2	NA	few	TGCGCCAGCAGCTTGGGCCATGGTTCAGGGGCCGGGGCCGGGGAGCTGTTTTTT	CASSLGHGSGAGAGELFF
TRBV7-3	TRBJ1-2	NA	many	TGTGCCAGCAGCCCCGGGGCTGGGGATGGCTACACCTTC	CASSPGAGDGYTF
TRBV3-1	TRBJ2-3	TRBD1	NA	TGTGCCAGCAGCCAAAACAGGGGGGTTAGCACAGATACGCAGTATTTT	CASSQNRGVSTDTQYF
TRBV20-1	TRBJ1-5	TRBD1	many	TGCAGTGCTCCCTCAAAGGGAGGGGGCGATTGGAATCAGCCCCAGCATTTT	CSAPSKGGGDWNQPQHF
TRBV4-3	TRBJ2-3	TRBD2	NA	TGCGCCGGCAGCCGAACGACTAGCAGCACAGATGCGCAGTATTTT	CAGSRTTSSTDAQYF
TRBV28	TRBJ2-6	NA	many	TGTGCCAGCAGCAGACGGGACTCCGGGGCCAACGTCCTGACTTTC	CASSRRDSGANVLTF
TRBV29-1	TRBJ1-2	TRBD1	many	TGCAGCGTTGAAAACAGGGGAGGTGGCTACACCTTC	CSVENRGGGYTF
TRBV7-3	TRBJ2-6	NA	many	TGTGCCAGCAGCTTAAGTTCCCCTGGGGCCAACGTCCTGACTTTC	CASSLSSPGANVLTF
TRBV27	TRBJ1-1	NA	few	TGTGCCAGCAGTGCCAGCCGAGTTCACACTGAAGCTTTCTTT	CASSASRVHTEAFF
TRBV12-3/TRBV12-4	TRBJ1-2	NA	few	TGTGCCAGCAGTTTATTTAGGGGGGGCGCGAATGGCTACACCTTC	CASSLFRGGANGYTF
TRBV9	TRBJ1-5	NA	NA	TGTGCCAGCAGCGTAGGGCAGGGATTTCAGCCCCAGCATTTT	CASSVGQGFQPQHF
TRBV7-6	TRBJ2-1	NA	few	TGTGCCAGCAGCCCGAACGCGCGGGGGCTTAGCGAGCAGTTCTTC	CASSPNARGLSEQFF
TRBV7-6	TRBJ2-1	TRBD2	many	TGTGCCAGCAGCCCACTTACCGGGACTAGCGGGGGGCACTCCTACAATGAGCAGTTCTTC	CASSPLTGTSGGHSYNEQFF
TRBV3-1	TRBJ1-2	NA	many	TGTGCCAGCAGTCCCCTCATCTCGAGAGGCTACACCTTC	CASSPLISRGYTF
TRBV20-1	TRBJ1-2	TRBD1	few	TGCAGTGCCCCTCGACAGGGGGGTACTAATGGCTACACCTTC	CSAPRQGGTNGYTF
TRBV15	TRBJ2-3	TRBD2	many	TGTGCCACCAGCAGAAGGACTAGCGGGGGGACAGATACGCAGTATTTT	CATSRRTSGGTDTQYF
TRBV21-1	TRBJ2-7	NA	NA	TGTGCCAGCCCAGATAGGACAGGGGGAGCCTACAATGAGCAGTACTTC	CASPDRTGGAYNEQYF
TRBV5-1	TRBJ1-2	NA	many	TGCGCCAGCAGCCCCAGTATACCAGATGGCTACACCTTC	CASSPSIPDGYTF
TRBV5-1	TRBJ2-3	TRBD2	NA	TGCGCCAGCAGCCTGGGGACTAGCGGGGTTGGGGTAGATACGCAGTATTTT	CASSLGTSGVGVDTQYF
TRBV11-2	TRBJ1-4	NA	NA	TGTGCCAGCAGCACCTCGACACCGGGGGCTAATGAAAAACTGTTTTTT	CASSTSTPGANEKLFF
TRBV19	TRBJ1-2	TRBD1	NA	TGTGCCAGTAACAGGGGGAATAACTATGGCTACACCTTC	CASNRGNNYGYTF
TRBV3-1	TRBJ2-3	NA	many	TGTGCCAGCAGCCAAGGCCAGGGGAGGGCCCTGCGCACAGATACGCAGTATTTT	CASSQGQGRALRTDTQYF
TRBV12-3/TRBV12-4	TRBJ2-2	TRBD1	few	TGTGCCAGCAGACTCGGGACAGATAACACCGGGGAGCTGTTTTTT	CASRLGTDNTGELFF
TRBV7-2	TRBJ2-2	TRBD2	NA	TGTGCCAGCACCGAAACCATAGCGGGTGGGACCGGGGAGCTGTTTTTT	CASTETIAGGTGELFF
TRBV5-1	TRBJ2-2	TRBD1	few	TGCGCCAGCAGATCGGGACAGCAAGGCACCGGGGAGCTGTTTTTT	CASRSGQQGTGELFF
TRBV27	TRBJ1-2	TRBD1	many	TGTGCCAGTAGAAGGAGGGGGACAGGGTCTAACTATGGCTACACCTTC	CASRRRGTGSNYGYTF
TRBV27	TRBJ1-2	NA	many	TGTGCCAGCAGTACGGGACGGATGGCTTACACCTTC	CASSTGRMAYTF
TRBV2	TRBJ2-1	TRBD1	few	TGTGCCAGCAGTGCCCCCAGGGGGCGGTACAATGAGCAGTTCTTC	CASSAPRGRYNEQFF
TRBV20-1	TRBJ2-3	NA	many	TGCAGTCGTCGCCGACCGAGCACAGATACGCAGTATTTT	CSRRRPSTDTQYF
TRBV28	TRBJ2-7	NA	many	TGTGCCAGCAGTTTAGGGGCATTCGAGCAGTACTTC	CASSLGAFEQYF
TRBV5-1	TRBJ2-1	TRBD2	NA	TGCGCCAGCAGCTTGGAGGTAGCGGGAGGTCTGTTCTTC	CASSLEVAGGLFF
TRBV7-3	TRBJ2-3	NA	NA	TGTGCCAGCAGCTTACTGGTGGGGGCCACAGATACGCAGTATTTT	CASSLLVGATDTQYF
TRBV11-2	TRBJ1-1	NA	many	TGTGCCAGCAGCTTAGAGGCAGGGATACGTGAAGCTTTCTTT	CASSLEAGIREAFF
TRBV5-1	TRBJ2-3	TRBD2	NA	TGCGCCAGCAGCAATGAGCGGGGGGTCACAGATACGCAGTATTTT	CASSNERGVTDTQYF
TRBV20-1	TRBJ2-3	NA	NA	TGCAGTGCTAGGCCCTTGACCGATACGCAGTATTTT	CSARPLTDTQYF
TRBV20-1	TRBJ2-7	TRBD2	NA	TGCAGTGCTAGAGATAAGGGACTAGCCCTTTACGAGCAGTACTTC	CSARDKGLALYEQYF
TRBV27	TRBJ2-7	NA	few	TGTGCCAGCAGGTTCCAAACAGGGTACGAGCAGTACTTC	CASRFQTGYEQYF
TRBV18	TRBJ2-7	NA	many	TGTGCCAGCTCATCCGAGACCGGTCGTGTCGAGCAGTACTTC	CASSSETGRVEQYF